What follows is one T cell receptor (beta chain) and its context. Antigen unknown. Template was genomic DNA from frozen, unsorted single-cell suspensions. The data belong to a study of immune cell composition in non-small cell lung cancer. General study findings and limits: Tumour TCR-beta clonality showed no significant link to smoking pack-years. Squamous lung tumours showed higher top 10 clone scores and clonality than adenocarcinomas.

In germline, CDR1 is SGHNT, CDR2 YENEEA. The CDR3 runs 16 residues. After removal of 5 bases from V and 1 base from J, the junction contained 9 bases not matched to a gene. This table comes from immunoSEQ multiplex PCR, and its TCRdb copy is limited to in-frame clones, with some not included. The sample carries about 10,000 clones, about 63% recorded once. The chain links TRBV11-3 to TRBJ2-3, with 7 bases fitting TRBD1. Source material: lung tumor tissue. This clonotype originated in a human donor with non-small cell lung cancer. The CDR3 protein is CASSRSGTAGTDTQYF. CDR3 in DNA: TGTGCCAGCAGCCGATCCGGGACAGCCGGCACAGATACGCAGTATTTT.